Sequencing of this TCR beta chain was carried out in a study of OX40 agonist ivuxolimab in advanced cancers. V was pared by 0 bases and J by 4 bases, with 15 bases between. The CDR3 runs to 16 residues. CDR1 and CDR2 (germline): LNHDA, SQIVND (reference sequence). This clone is judged large. Sequenced by immunoSEQ multiplex PCR; TCRdb stores in-frame clones only, minus some. Of tens of thousands of clones listed, approximately 86% were seen once; the top ten hold more than 15%. The chain joins TRBV19 to TRBJ1-2; D is unclear. This specimen was CD4+ or CD8+ T cells sorted from blood, taken in a trial of the OX40 agonist ivuxolimab. The clonotype originates from an adult with an advanced solid tumor such as melanoma, head and neck, liver or kidney cancer. CDR3 nucleotide sequence: TGTGCCAGTAGTATAGATTGGACCGCCTTCCTCTATGGCTACACCTTC. The encoded protein is CASSIDWTAFLYGYTF.